Below, 30 T cell receptor beta chains from the same sample are listed, as sequenced in a study of blood T cell repertoires in COVID-19. Some clones are missing from TCRdb's copy, which holds only in-frame ones; the method was immunoSEQ multiplex PCR. The sample lists under 100,000 clones, almost 95% seen once, with nearly 6.5% in the top ten. The sample comprised peripheral blood. These receptors originate from a woman between 55 and 75 years old with active COVID-19.

This clone was picked up one time. The chain employs TRBV9 and TRBJ1-4, with 9 bases aligning to TRBD1. V gave up 0 bases and J gave up 4 bases; unmatched junction bases: 7. Looked up from germline, CDR1 is SGDLS and CDR2 is YYNGEE. The CDR3 length is 17 residues. The CDR3 DNA follows: TGTGCCAGCAGCGTAGGAGACAGGGGGAGTTATAATGAAAAACTGTTTTTT. Its protein product is CASSVGDRGSYNEKLFF.

The chain is built from TRBV15 and TRBJ1-1, with TRBD1 identical over 8 bases. The CDR3 is 19 residues long. V shed 1 base, J shed 4 bases, and the junction held 17 bases outside the gene matches. The germline V gene has CDR1 LNHNV and CDR2 YYDKDF (reference sequence). The CDR3 DNA reads as TGTGCCACCAGCAGAGGGGGGATGCAGGACAGGGAGTGGGGCACTGAAGCTTTCTTT. Its translation is CATSRGGMQDREWGTEAFF.

This clone occurred once. This chain uses TRBV19 with TRBJ2-1; D might be TRBD2 (6 bases). CDR3 size: 13 residues. V lost 5 bases and J 9 bases, leaving 14 bases between the germline ends. Germline V gives CDR1 LNHDA, CDR2 SQIVND (reference sequence). CDR3 sequence: CASSPGAGGEQFF. CDR3 nucleotides: TGTGCCAGTAGTCCCGGGGCCGGGGGTGAGCAGTTCTTC.

The chain uses TRBV7-9 and TRBJ2-1, with 12 bases matching TRBD2. This CDR3 region has 16 residues. Per the germline V gene, CDR1 is SEHNR and CDR2 is FQNEAQ (reference sequence). V gave up 2 bases and J gave up 4 bases; unmatched junction bases: 3. This CDR3 is CASSLKGLAGYNEQFF. The CDR3 coding sequence is TGTGCCAGCAGCTTAAAGGGACTAGCGGGTTACAATGAGCAGTTCTTC. Filled out from reference TRBV7-9 and TRBJ2-1, the complete variable domain reads DTGVSQNPRHKITKRGQNVTFRCDPISEHNRLYWYRQTLGQGPEFLTYFQNEAQLEKSRLLSDRFSAERPKGSFSTLEIQRTEQGDSAMYLCASSLKGLAGYNEQFFGPGTRLTVL.

V is TRBV28 and J is TRBJ1-5; D is perhaps TRBD1 (6 bases). Germline loops: CDR1 MDHEN, CDR2 SYDVKM. Trimming took off 7 bases at V and 3 bases at J, with 10 bases between the two ends. The CDR3 extends over 13 amino acids. CDR3 nucleotide sequence: TGTGCCAGCACGGACAGAAACAATCAGCCCCAGCATTTT. This sequence encodes CASTDRNNQPQHF. Variable domain in full (rest from reference TRBV28 and TRBJ1-5): DVKVTQSSRYLVKRTGEKVFLECVQDMDHENMFWYRQDPGLGLRLIYFSYDVKMKEKGDIPEGYSVSREKKERFSLILESASTNQTSMYLCASTDRNNQPQHFGDGTRLSIL.

On this clone itself: A junction end diverges from the germline sequence, so it may reflect a read error. Other nucleotide sequences in the sample specify the same CDR3. The chain recombines TRBV18 with TRBJ2-7, with 8 bases identical to TRBD1. Germline CDR1 is KGHSH and CDR2 is LQKENI. The CDR3 runs to 15 residues. The CDR3 spells CASSPRQGTTGEQYF. In nucleotides, the CDR3 is TGCGCCAGCTCACCAAGACAGGGGACCACAGGGGAGCAGTACTTC.

The table lists this clone with a count of one. This sequence joins TRBV10-2 and TRBJ1-2, with TRBD1 matching 9 bases. Germline values: CDR1 WSHSY, CDR2 SAAADI. The CDR3 sequence is 15 residues long. J was trimmed by 6 bases and V by 3 bases; bases with no gene match: 8. The CDR3: CASSEIQGATHGYTF. The DNA of the CDR3 is TGCGCCAGCAGTGAAATACAGGGGGCTACGCATGGCTACACCTTC.

The rearrangement joins TRBV4-1 to TRBJ2-1, with D possibly matching TRBD1 (5 bases). V lost 0 bases to trimming and J lost 2 bases, with 11 bases between them. Germline V CDR1 and CDR2: MGHRA, YSYEKL. The CDR3 runs to 16 residues. The CDR3 region is CASSQDQGRTYNEQFF. The CDR3 DNA reads as TGCGCCAGCAGCCAAGATCAGGGTCGCACCTACAATGAGCAGTTCTTC.

This rearrangement joins TRBV3-1 (or the pseudogene TRBV3-2) to TRBJ1-2, with D maybe TRBD1 (6 bases). The CDR3 has 13 residues. Deletions cut 4 bases from V and 8 bases from J, with 14 bases between. The germline gives CDR1 LGHDT, CDR2 YNNKEL (reference sequence). This chain's CDR3 is CASSPRAGDGYTF. The CDR3 nucleotides are TGTGCCAGCAGCCCCAGAGCAGGGGACGGCTACACCTTC.

V gene TRBV12-3 or TRBV12-4 combines with J gene TRBJ1-1, with a tentative D call TRBD1 (6 bases). The CDR3 covers 12 residues. V was shortened by 6 bases and J by 7 bases, with 12 bases between the two germline ends. CDR3 nucleotide sequence: TGTGCCAGCAGCCGCGGACAGCTTGAAGCTTTCTTT. This sequence encodes CASSRGQLEAFF.

The rearrangement uses TRBV7-2 and TRBJ1-1, with 7 positions matching TRBD1. CDR1 is SGHTA, CDR2 FQGNSA, per germline. This CDR3 contains 14 residues. With V trimmed by 7 bases and J by 8 bases, 13 bases remained unmatched. CDR3 bases: TGTGCCAGCACGTCTCGACAGGGTGGTGCCGAAGCTTTCTTT. It codes for CASTSRQGGAEAFF.

V is TRBV30 and J is TRBJ1-4, with D unclear. The CDR3 sequence is 13 residues long. Trimming removed 4 bases at V and 5 bases at J, with 11 bases between. The germline gives CDR1 GTSNPN, CDR2 SVGIG (reference sequence). The CDR3 DNA sequence: TGTGCCTGGAATTTCCGGGAAAATGAAAAACTGTTTTTT. It codes for CAWNFRENEKLFF.

The rearrangement uses TRBV3-1 (or the pseudogene TRBV3-2) and TRBJ2-1, with TRBD2 matching over 16 bases. CDR3 size: 16 residues. The germline gives CDR1 LGHDT, CDR2 YNNKEL (reference sequence). The ends lost 4 bases at V and 9 bases at J; junction bases unmatched: 6. Here the CDR3 DNA reads TGTGCCAGCAGCCCGGGACTAGCGGGGGGGCCTGTTGAGCAGTTCTTC. It translates to CASSPGLAGGPVEQFF.

This chain links TRBV7-8 with TRBJ1-4; D ambiguous. Germline V CDR1 and CDR2: SGHVS, FQNEAQ. The CDR3 is 16 residues long. Between the trimmed V and J ends, which lost 1 base and 8 bases, there was a span of 17 bases. This CDR3 is CASSLGMGRSSEKLFF. CDR3 nucleotides: TGTGCCAGCAGCTTAGGGATGGGCAGGTCCAGCGAAAAACTGTTTTTT.

The chain links TRBV7-2 to TRBJ1-1; weak D call: TRBD1 (5 bases). CDR1 is SGHTA and CDR2 is FQGNSA in the germline V gene. Trimming left V 0 bases short and J 6 bases short, with 14 bases between. The CDR3 length is 15 residues. CDR3 in DNA: TGTGCCAGCAGCTTAGCGCCTCGGGGAGGGGCTGAAGCTTTCTTT. Translation gives CASSLAPRGGAEAFF.

This sequence joins TRBV6-5 and TRBJ1-4, with 9 positions matching TRBD1. The CDR3 sequence is 15 residues long. Germline CDR1 is MNHEY and CDR2 is SVGAGI. V lost 6 bases to trimming and J lost 7 bases; unmatched junction nucleotides: 9. The chain's CDR3 is CASRHRDRVPEKLFF. In DNA form, the CDR3 reads TGTGCCAGCAGACACCGGGACAGGGTCCCTGAAAAACTGTTTTTT.

The rearrangement joins TRBV30 to TRBJ1-3, with TRBD1 matching 7 bases. The J segment lost 2 bases and the V segment lost 5 bases, leaving 6 bases of the junction unmatched. The CDR3 runs to 14 residues. Per the germline V gene, CDR1 is GTSNPN and CDR2 is SVGIG (reference sequence). CDR3 coding DNA: TGTGCCTGGCGGGACAGAGAAACTGGAAACACCATATATTTT. Residues: CAWRDRETGNTIYF.

V is TRBV21-1 and J is TRBJ2-7; the D segment call TRBD1 is taken from the table without a DNA check. TRBV21-1 is termed a pseudogene. The CDR3 has 16 amino acids. Here the CDR3 DNA reads TGTGCCAGCAGTCCAGGGACACCTGGGGGTCCCTACGAGCAGTACTTC. Translation: CASSPGTPGGPYEQYF.

The chain joins TRBV4-2 to TRBJ1-5; D unresolved. Germline V gene lookup returns CDR1 LGHNA and CDR2 YNFKEQ. The CDR3 loop spans 16 amino acids. The CDR3 region is CAAATTLKTLVKPQHF. The CDR3 DNA sequence: TGTGCAGCAGCCACTACTCTGAAGACTCTGGTAAAGCCCCAGCATTTT.

This chain uses TRBV10-1 with TRBJ2-1, with D possibly being TRBD2 (5 bases). The CDR3 totals 13 residues. CDR1 WNHNN and CDR2 SYGVQD come from the germline V gene (reference sequence). Trimming took off 9 bases at V and 7 bases at J, with 16 bases between the two ends. CDR3 region: CASRKTIINEQFF. Written as DNA, the CDR3 is TGCGCCAGTCGAAAGACTATCATTAATGAGCAGTTCTTC.

The J gene is TRBJ2-3, the V gene TRBV29-1; TRBD1 matches at 11 bases. CDR3 length: 14 residues. V was pared by 7 bases and J by 4 bases, with 7 bases of the junction left unmatched. From germline, CDR1 is SQVTM and CDR2 ANQGSEA. The CDR3 region has the DNA TGCAGCGCTCCTGGACAGGGGGCTCCAGATACGCAGTATTTT. It translates to CSAPGQGAPDTQYF.

The table lists this clone with a count of one. The chain combines TRBV13 with TRBJ2-7; D gene unclear. The ends were cut back, 4 bases at V and 4 bases at J, with 14 bases in the middle. The germline V gene has CDR1 PRHDT and CDR2 FYEKMQ (reference sequence). This CDR3 has 14 residues. CDR3 residues: CASSSITETYEQYF. CDR3 nucleotides: TGTGCCAGCAGCTCGATAACAGAGACATACGAGCAGTACTTC.

This clone was observed a handful of times. J is TRBJ2-6 and V is TRBV5-4; TRBD1 matches at 7 bases. J was trimmed by 0 bases and V by 7 bases; bases with no gene match: 7. This CDR3 region has 16 residues. The germline V gene has CDR1 SGHNT and CDR2 YYREEE (reference sequence). As DNA, the CDR3 is TGTGCCAGCCACAGGGGCCCTCCCTCTGGGGCCAACGTCCTGACTTTC. This encodes CASHRGPPSGANVLTF.

The V and J genes are TRBV24-1 and TRBJ2-4; 7 positions agree with TRBD1. J gave up 9 bases and V 2 bases, and 15 bases lay outside the gene matches. This CDR3 has 17 amino acids. Germline V lookup: CDR1 KGHDR, CDR2 SFDVKD. The CDR3 loop is CATSDSPGQPTQGIQYF. CDR3 coding DNA: TGTGCCACCAGTGATTCCCCGGGACAGCCTACTCAGGGCATTCAGTACTTC.

This clone was detected once. The chain is built from TRBV6-6 and TRBJ1-4; 10 bases agree with TRBD1. The CDR3 loop spans 16 amino acids. The germline CDR1 and CDR2 sequences are MNHNY and SVGAGI (reference sequence). Trimming removed 7 bases from V and 7 bases from J; junction bases left unmatched: 12. CDR3 coding DNA: TGTGCCAGCAACACCAGGCCCGGACAGGGGGGTGAAAAACTGTTTTTT. Translated: CASNTRPGQGGEKLFF.

The V gene is TRBV10-3, the J gene TRBJ2-2, with 10 bases matching TRBD1. J lost 6 bases, V lost 8 bases, and 9 bases had no gene match. Germline CDR1 and CDR2: ENHRY and SYGVKD. The CDR3 has 15 residues. CDR3 region: CAIRGTGEKPGELFF. CDR3 DNA sequence: TGTGCCATCCGAGGGACAGGGGAGAAACCCGGGGAGCTGTTTTTT.

In this sample, this clone turned up once. V is TRBV6-5 and J is TRBJ2-2, with D perhaps matching TRBD1 (5 bases). The germline CDR1 and CDR2 sequences are MNHEY and SVGAGI. The CDR3 runs 16 residues. Trimming left V 2 bases short and J 1 base short, with 11 bases between. The CDR3 DNA reads as TGTGCCAGCAGTTACGAAAGCAGGGTGAACACCGGGGAGCTGTTTTTT. This encodes CASSYESRVNTGELFF.

The rearrangement links TRBV7-2 to TRBJ2-1, with 10 bases aligning to TRBD1. Germline CDR1 SGHTA, CDR2 FQGNSA. CDR3 size: 16 residues. V trimming: 4 bases; J trimming: 3 bases; junction bases outside the gene matches: 6. The CDR3 sequence is CASSSRQGAHYNEQFF. In DNA, the CDR3 is TGTGCCAGCAGCTCCCGACAGGGGGCGCACTACAATGAGCAGTTCTTC.

CDR3 in amino acids: CATSRGTDTQYF. The CDR3 nucleotides are TGTGCCACGTCCCGGGGTACAGATACGCAGTATTTT. The J gene is TRBJ2-3, the V gene TRBV10-3; TRBD2 is a possible D gene (5 bases). The CDR3 runs to 12 residues. Trimming took off 10 bases at V and 3 bases at J, with 11 bases between the two ends. Germline V gives CDR1 ENHRY, CDR2 SYGVKD.

The rearrangement joins TRBV6-5 to TRBJ2-3, with 12 bases matching TRBD2. The V gene end was trimmed by 6 bases and the J gene end by 6 bases; junction bases not matched to a gene: 7. This CDR3 is 15 amino acids long. The V gene's germline CDR1 is MNHEY and CDR2 SVGAGI. For the CDR3, the DNA is TGTGCCAGCAGCGGGACTAGCGGGCTTTGGGATACGCAGTATTTT. This codes for CASSGTSGLWDTQYF.